These 2 T cell receptor beta chains were sequenced from one sample in a study of OX40 agonist ivuxolimab in advanced cancers. Using immunoSEQ multiplex PCR, the repertoire was profiled, and TCRdb retains in-frame clones only, with some absent. The sample has roughly 70,000 clones; approximately 80% are singletons. The sequencing used CD4+ or CD8+ T cells sorted from blood, collected in a trial of the OX40 agonist ivuxolimab. Receptors were obtained from an adult with an advanced solid tumor such as melanoma, head and neck, liver or kidney cancer.

This rearrangement joins TRBV9 to TRBJ2-1; TRBD2 aligns across 11 bases. The CDR3 runs 16 residues. CDR1 is SGDLS, CDR2 YYNGEE, per germline. V shed 0 bases and J 7 bases; nucleotides not matched to a gene: 6. In DNA, the CDR3 is TGTGCCAGCAGCGTAGGGCCTAGCGGGGGGTCAAATGAGCAGTTCTTC. Translating it yields CASSVGPSGGSNEQFF.

V usage is TRBV10-3 and J usage is TRBJ2-5, with D possibly matching TRBD2 (6 bases). Per germline, CDR1 ENHRY and CDR2 SYGVKD. The V gene lost 4 bases and the J gene lost 2 bases, with 8 bases spanning the gap. The CDR3 is made up of 13 amino acids. The CDR3 here is CAISALAQETQYF. In nucleotides, the CDR3 is TGTGCCATCAGTGCTCTAGCGCAAGAGACCCAGTACTTC.